What follows are 9 T cell receptor beta chains derived from one specimen sequenced in a study of blood T cell repertoires in COVID-19. Measured with immunoSEQ multiplex PCR; TCRdb has only the in-frame clones, and not every one. Of roughly 160,000 clones listed, about 85% were seen once; the top ten hold around 6.9%. The sample comprised peripheral blood. Receptors originate from a man at least 80 years old with COVID-19, enrolled during active disease.

The chain uses TRBV28 and TRBJ1-1; weak D call: TRBD1 (5 bases). Trimming removed 7 bases at V and 5 bases at J, with 14 bases between. CDR3 size: 13 residues. The germline V gene has CDR1 MDHEN and CDR2 SYDVKM. The CDR3 sequence: CASNMGLRTEAFF. The CDR3 DNA reads TGTGCCAGCAACATGGGGCTCAGGACTGAAGCTTTCTTT. Drawing the rest from reference TRBV28 and TRBJ1-1, the complete variable domain is DVKVTQSSRYLVKRTGEKVFLECVQDMDHENMFWYRQDPGLGLRLIYFSYDVKMKEKGDIPEGYSVSREKKERFSLILESASTNQTSMYLCASNMGLRTEAFFGQGTRLTVV.

V and J are TRBV18 and TRBJ1-2; TRBD1 matches 9 bases. Germline V gene data show CDR1 as KGHSH and CDR2 as LQKENI. This CDR3 has 13 residues. With 4 bases clipped from V and 3 bases from J, the junction kept 0 bases outside the gene matches. CDR3 in DNA: TGTGCCAGCTCACGACAGGGGGACTATGGCTACACCTTC. Protein sequence: CASSRQGDYGYTF.

This chain joins TRBV6-2 or TRBV6-3 and TRBJ2-6; tentatively, D is TRBD1 (5 bases). Trimming removed 2 bases at V and 0 bases at J, with 5 bases between. The CDR3 has 15 amino acids. The germline gives CDR1 MNHEY, CDR2 SVGEGT. CDR3 DNA: TGTGCCAGCAGTTACAGGGGCTCTGGGGCCAACGTCCTGACTTTC. It encodes CASSYRGSGANVLTF.

CDR3 region: CASSEWGSGGRYEQYF. In nucleotides, the CDR3 is TGTGCCAGCAGTGAGTGGGGAAGCGGGGGCAGATACGAGCAGTACTTC. This chain connects TRBV25-1 to TRBJ2-7, with 8 bases matching TRBD2. The CDR3 is made up of 16 amino acids. V was clipped by 3 bases and J by 4 bases; unmatched bases: 11. Germline V lookup: CDR1 MGHDK, CDR2 SYGVNS.

This chain joins TRBV19 and TRBJ1-2, with 10 positions matching TRBD1. This CDR3 spans 15 amino acids. V lost 5 bases and J lost 5; bases outside the gene matches: 8. The germline V gene has CDR1 LNHDA and CDR2 SQIVND (reference sequence). The CDR3 loop reads CASSARQGANYGYTF. CDR3 nucleotide sequence: TGTGCCAGTAGTGCCCGACAGGGGGCGAATTATGGCTACACCTTC.

The chain uses TRBV7-3 and TRBJ1-1; no definite D call. The CDR3 sequence is 13 residues long. Per germline, CDR1 SGHTA and CDR2 FQGTGA. V shed 3 bases and J shed 3 bases, with 8 bases lying between them. The CDR3 sequence: CASSLSWHTEAFF. The CDR3 DNA is TGTGCCAGCAGCTTGTCATGGCACACTGAAGCTTTCTTT.

The genes are TRBV7-2 and TRBJ1-3, with TRBD1 identical over 8 bases. The germline CDR1 and CDR2 sequences are SGHTA and FQGNSA. The CDR3 is 15 residues long. Trimming removed 5 bases from V and 2 bases from J; junction bases left unmatched: 5. The CDR3 nucleotides are TGTGCCAGCAGCCTACGACAGGGGCCTGGAAACACCATATATTTT. Its protein is CASSLRQGPGNTIYF.

This sequence joins TRBV19 and TRBJ2-5; 9 bases fit TRBD1. This CDR3 region has 16 residues. Germline V CDR1 and CDR2: LNHDA, SQIVND (reference sequence). The V segment lost 2 bases and the J segment 5 bases; nucleotides outside the gene matches: 9. The CDR3 DNA reads TGTGCCAGTAGTATAAGCGGTGGGGGACAGGGTGAGACCCAGTACTTC. It is translated as CASSISGGGQGETQYF.

This clone was picked up one time. The chain couples TRBV7-2 to TRBJ2-1; TRBD2 agrees at 8 bases. The CDR3 runs 15 residues. The germline V gene encodes CDR1 SGHTA and CDR2 FQGNSA. Unmatched junction bases numbered 7, after V lost 5 bases and J lost 4 bases. CDR3 sequence (DNA): TGTGCCAGCAGCCTCCGGAGCGGGGGATACAATGAGCAGTTCTTC. Amino acids: CASSLRSGGYNEQFF.